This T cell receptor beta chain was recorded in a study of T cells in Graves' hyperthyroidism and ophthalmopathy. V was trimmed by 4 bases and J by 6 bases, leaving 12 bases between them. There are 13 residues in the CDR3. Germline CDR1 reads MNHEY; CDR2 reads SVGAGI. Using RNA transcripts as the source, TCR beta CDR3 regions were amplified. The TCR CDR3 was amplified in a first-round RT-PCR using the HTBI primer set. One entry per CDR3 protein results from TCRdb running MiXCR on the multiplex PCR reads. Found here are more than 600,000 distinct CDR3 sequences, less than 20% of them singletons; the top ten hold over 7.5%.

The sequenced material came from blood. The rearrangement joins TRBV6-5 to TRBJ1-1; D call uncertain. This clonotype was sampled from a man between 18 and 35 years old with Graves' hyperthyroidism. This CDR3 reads CASSSLSTAEAFF. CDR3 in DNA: TGTGCCAGCAGTTCTCTATCAACAGCTGAAGCTTTCTTT.